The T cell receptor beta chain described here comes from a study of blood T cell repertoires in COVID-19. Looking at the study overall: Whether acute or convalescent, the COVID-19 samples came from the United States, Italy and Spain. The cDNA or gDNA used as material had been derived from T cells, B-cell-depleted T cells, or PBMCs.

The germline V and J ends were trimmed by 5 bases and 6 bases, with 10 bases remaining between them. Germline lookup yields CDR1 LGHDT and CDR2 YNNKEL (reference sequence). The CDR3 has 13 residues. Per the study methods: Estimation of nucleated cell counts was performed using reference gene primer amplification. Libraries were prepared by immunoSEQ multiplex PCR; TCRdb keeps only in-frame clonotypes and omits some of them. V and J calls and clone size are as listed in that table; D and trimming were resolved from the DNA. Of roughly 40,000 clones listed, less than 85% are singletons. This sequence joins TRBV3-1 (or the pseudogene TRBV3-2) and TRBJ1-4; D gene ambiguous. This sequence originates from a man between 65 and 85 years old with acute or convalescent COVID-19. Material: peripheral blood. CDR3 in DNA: TGTGCCAGCAGCACACGGGGTGATGAAAAACTGTTTTTT. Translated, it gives CASSTRGDEKLFF.